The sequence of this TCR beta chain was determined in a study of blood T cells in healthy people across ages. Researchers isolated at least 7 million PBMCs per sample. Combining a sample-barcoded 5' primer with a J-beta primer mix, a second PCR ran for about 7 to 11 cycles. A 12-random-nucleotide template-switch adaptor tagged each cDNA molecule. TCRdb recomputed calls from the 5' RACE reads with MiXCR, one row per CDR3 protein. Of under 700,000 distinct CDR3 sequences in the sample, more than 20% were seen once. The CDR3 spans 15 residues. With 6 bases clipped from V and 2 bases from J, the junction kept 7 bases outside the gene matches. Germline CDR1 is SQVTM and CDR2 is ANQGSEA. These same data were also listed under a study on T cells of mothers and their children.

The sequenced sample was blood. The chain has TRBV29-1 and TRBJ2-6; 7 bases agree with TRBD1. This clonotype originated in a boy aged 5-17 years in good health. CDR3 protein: CSVTGTAAGANVLTF. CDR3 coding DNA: TGCAGCGTGACCGGGACAGCAGCTGGGGCCAACGTCCTGACTTTC.